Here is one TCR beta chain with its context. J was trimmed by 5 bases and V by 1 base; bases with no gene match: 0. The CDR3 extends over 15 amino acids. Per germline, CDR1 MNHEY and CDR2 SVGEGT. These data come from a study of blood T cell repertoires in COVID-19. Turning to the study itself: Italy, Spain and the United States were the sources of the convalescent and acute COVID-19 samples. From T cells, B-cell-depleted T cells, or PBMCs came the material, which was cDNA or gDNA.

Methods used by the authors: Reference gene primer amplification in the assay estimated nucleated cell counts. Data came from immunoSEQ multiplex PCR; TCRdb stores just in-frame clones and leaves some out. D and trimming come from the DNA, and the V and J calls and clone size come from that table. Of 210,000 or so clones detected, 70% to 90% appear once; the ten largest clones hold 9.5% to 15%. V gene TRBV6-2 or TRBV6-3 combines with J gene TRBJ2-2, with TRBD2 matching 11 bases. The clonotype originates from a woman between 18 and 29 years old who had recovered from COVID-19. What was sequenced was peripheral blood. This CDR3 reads CASSYLAGGTGELFF. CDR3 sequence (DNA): TGTGCCAGCAGTTACTTAGCGGGAGGGACCGGGGAGCTGTTTTTT.